The 3 T cell receptor beta chains below were found in one sample sequenced in a study of shared clonotypes between healthy human individuals. Generated by immunoSEQ multiplex PCR, the TCRdb table keeps only in-frame clones and is missing some. Seen here are some 680,000 clones, 60% to 75% observed once, and the top ten hold 1.5% to 2%. Input material: memory CD4+ T cells sorted from blood. Subset in this sample: CD45RA-negative fraction. These TCRs come from a woman aged 25-40 years in good health.

This clone was observed a single time. The chain joins TRBV10-1 to TRBJ1-1, with a weak D call TRBD1 (5 bases). Germline V lookup: CDR1 WNHNN, CDR2 SYGVQD (reference sequence). The CDR3 loop spans 15 amino acids. Trimming removed 0 bases from V and 5 bases from J, with 13 bases in between. The CDR3 protein is CASSESRGVETEAFF. DNA for the CDR3: TGCGCCAGCAGTGAGTCAAGAGGGGTCGAGACTGAAGCTTTCTTT.

This chain uses TRBV5-1 with TRBJ2-7, with 8 nucleotides matching TRBD2. The J segment lost 4 bases and the V segment lost 3 bases, leaving 6 bases of the junction unmatched. This CDR3 is built from 14 residues. The germline gives CDR1 SGHRS, CDR2 YFSETQ. The CDR3 region is CASSSATSGYEQYF. Here the CDR3 DNA reads TGCGCCAGCAGCTCGGCCACTAGCGGTTACGAGCAGTACTTC.

This clone was counted once. This chain connects TRBV7-3 to TRBJ2-2, with D unresolved. The CDR3 loop spans 14 amino acids. Per germline, CDR1 SGHTA and CDR2 FQGTGA. Trimming removed 3 bases at V and 1 base at J, with 6 bases between. The CDR3 DNA reads TGTGCCAGCAGCTTCGGTGTGAACACCGGGGAGCTGTTTTTT. This encodes CASSFGVNTGELFF. The entire variable domain, with the rest obtained from reference TRBV7-3 and TRBJ2-2, is as follows: GAGVSQTPSNKVTEKGKYVELRCDPISGHTALYWYRQSLGQGPEFLIYFQGTGAADDSGLPNDRFFAVRPEGSVSTLKIQRTERGDSAVYLCASSFGVNTGELFFGEGSRLTVL.